Listed below are T cell receptor beta chains from one sample, sequenced in a study of PD-1 blockade in classical Hodgkin lymphoma. Here immunoSEQ multiplex PCR was the method, and the copy in TCRdb shows in-frame clones only, minus some. In the table there are approximately 28,000 clones, 70% to 80% of which are singletons. Source: CD4+ T cells from blood, taken before the fourth cycle of nivolumab. All receptors come from a human donor with classical Hodgkin lymphoma. Both conserved end residues are part of each CDR3. Clone size appears in some rows only: once, few, many, or a class for an expanded clone.

J gene | V gene | clone size | CDR3 protein
TRBJ1-2 | TRBV20-1 | once | CSTGGNYGYTF
TRBJ1-4 | TRBV28 | . | CASSLPLQGTGEKLFF
TRBJ2-3 | TRBV27 | . | CASSPRTGTDTQYF
TRBJ2-7 | TRBV5-1 | . | CASSPDGGEQYEQYF
TRBJ2-3 | TRBV29-1 | . | CSVERGATDTQYF
TRBJ1-2 | TRBV27 | . | CASSSPHRPYGYTF
TRBJ2-5 | TRBV28 | once | CASSLGAYQETQYF
TRBJ2-7 | TRBV28 | once | CASSSSRSYEQYF
TRBJ2-1 | TRBV7-9 | . | CASSPHRTGKTYNEQFF
TRBJ2-1 | TRBV7-3 | . | CASSTQGAVNEQFF
TRBJ2-1 | TRBV29-1 | . | CSALGTAYNEQFF
TRBJ1-1 | TRBV6-6 | few | CASSSLTGPTEAFF
TRBJ1-5 | TRBV4-2 | . | CASSQARDGYSNQPQHF
TRBJ2-5 | TRBV5-1 | . | CASSFGDMIQETQYF
TRBJ2-7 | TRBV5-6 | few | CASSRLAVLAYEQYF
TRBJ2-2 | TRBV6-5 | . | CASSPRTSAGELFF
TRBJ1-5 | TRBV6-6 | . | CASSRTGEGNQPQHF
TRBJ1-4 | TRBV1 | . | CTSSQTTGYKGREKLFF
TRBJ1-3 | TRBV11-1 | . | CASSLNGDSGNTIYF
TRBJ2-3 | TRBV10-3 | . | CAISDRGQSTDTQYF
TRBJ1-5 | TRBV12-5 | . | CASGLVISRGNQPQHF
TRBJ1-4 | TRBV5-6 | . | CASSLGGEKLFF
TRBJ1-6 | TRBV10-3 | . | CAISEGVAGGNSPLHF
TRBJ2-1 | TRBV5-4 | . | CASSRPSGGALDEQFF
TRBJ2-2 | TRBV21-1 | once | CASSKVGRRANTGELFF
TRBJ1-6 | TRBV6-5 | few | CASSYPVGGFNSPLHF
TRBJ1-5 | TRBV6-1 | . | CASSPDRGGMQPQHF
TRBJ2-3 | TRBV6-5 | . | CASSYGYSTDTQYF
TRBJ1-4 | TRBV5-1 | . | CASSSGEKLFF
TRBJ1-2 | TRBV5-8 | . | CASSKTGEGYGYTF
TRBJ2-7 | TRBV10-3 | . | CAISSGSGYEQYF
TRBJ2-1 | TRBV5-8 | . | CASSLKWLAGGPLNEQFF
TRBJ1-1 | TRBV28 | . | CASSWGARTEAFF
TRBJ2-6 | TRBV18 | . | CASSPTGAGANVLTF
TRBJ2-5 | TRBV6-1 | . | CASSAPYAGTGQETQYF
TRBJ1-6 | TRBV11-3 | . | CASSYRGRSPLHF
TRBJ2-7 | TRBV4-2 | . | CASSQDGYYEQYF
TRBJ1-2 | TRBV21-1 | . | CASSKLGEANYGYTF
TRBJ2-3 | TRBV29-1 | . | CSVAAGGTDTQYF
TRBJ2-2 | TRBV4-2 | . | CASSQTGGNTGELFF
TRBJ2-7 | TRBV19 | . | CASSRSDIHYEQYF
TRBJ2-1 | TRBV7-6 | . | CASSFGGGVYNEQFF
TRBJ1-5 | TRBV18 | few | CASSPGGDQPQHF
TRBJ1-1 | TRBV18 | . | CASSPYRGEAFF
TRBJ1-2 | TRBV5-4 | . | CASSSGGSRANYGYTF
TRBJ1-5 | TRBV4-2 | . | CASSPTSDSLGQPQHF
TRBJ2-5 | TRBV25-1 | . | CASREETQYF
TRBJ2-5 | TRBV7-8 | . | CASSLDRGETQYF
TRBJ2-5 | TRBV7-9 | . | CASSHTGGEGTQYF
TRBJ2-7 | TRBV30 | . | CAWKGGFTYEQYF
TRBJ2-1 | TRBV7-2 | . | CASSPQRGSYNEQFF
TRBJ2-2 | TRBV5-1 | few | CASSLTSGEVGELFF
TRBJ2-2 | TRBV7-3 | . | CASSTRQGLNTGELFF
TRBJ2-2 | TRBV6-5 | . | CASSARTANTGELFF
TRBJ2-5 | TRBV4-3 | . | CASSQAHTGVETQYF
TRBJ2-3 | TRBV7-9 | . | CASSLERADTQYF
TRBJ2-2 | TRBV19 | once | CASTAGLAAWFRGELFF
TRBJ2-1 | TRBV9 | . | CASSVATSGPYNEQFF
TRBJ2-7 | TRBV4-3 | . | CASSQDLGGNFYEQYF
TRBJ2-7 | TRBV9 | . | CASSVSSLAGPYEQYF